The rows below give T cell receptor beta chains drawn from one sample of a study of T-cell reconstitution after alpha-beta-depleted transplantation in children. TCRdb reanalysed the PCR reads using MiXCR and keeps one entry per CDR3 protein. The table lists around 450,000 distinct CDR3 sequences, roughly a tenth of them singletons, with 2% to 2.5% in the top ten. The specimen was PBMCs, collected before TCRalphabeta/CD19-depleted stem cell transplant. These receptors came from a child aged 2 to 10 with inherited bone marrow failure, due to receive a stem cell transplant. The CDR3 runs from the conserved cysteine through the conserved F or W.

v_call cdr3_aa
TRBV5-4 CASGNNYEQFF
TRBV5-4 CASSLVADRYNEQFF
TRBV20-1 CSAGTSGRARIDEQFF
TRBV7-2 CASSLTGYYEQYF
TRBV7-9 CASSLGRAELAKNIQYF
TRBV4-3 CASSQDGRTGVDTQYF
TRBV20-1 CSAIKSGSRDTQYF
TRBV10-2 CASSEYTGAGTDTQYF
TRBV3-1 CASSQDWQVGELFF
TRBV9 CASSPEYPPYNEQFF
TRBV7-2 CASSLAPGAGGPYNEQFF
TRBV5-1 CASSPGGGAMGEQYF
TRBV4-3 CASSQGGTGPYEQYF
TRBV7-9 CASSPGTLFWGEQFF
TRBV2 CASSEGPGGDEQFF
TRBV28 CASRAYFNRDRKETQYF
TRBV6-5 CASSWASGDQETQYF
TRBV4-1 CASSQVPILAGGSNEQFF
TRBV20-1 CSARTASGTYEQYF
TRBV20-1 CSARPQGGEEAFF
TRBV27 CASTKPGQGGEQYF
TRBV19 CASTALGGPNTQYF
TRBV5-6 CASSADRGGETQYF
TRBV13 CASSGTPWEQFF
TRBV30 CAWSVGQGNTEAFF
TRBV5-1 CASKVGERSSRANEQFF
TRBV5-1 CASSVGSGLTSTDTQYF
TRBV4-2 CASSQGTAWGGEEQYF
TRBV7-6 CASSQTDRSNEQFF
TRBV7-2 CASSTGQGPRNTEAFF
TRBV15 CATSPLGASGRGEQFF
TRBV5-6 CASSLAVLGNIQYF
TRBV20-1 CSAREMRESAYNEQFF
TRBV30 CAWSTGYTGELFF
TRBV3-1 CASTPGQWSSYNEQFF
TRBV19 CASSQSTGGYNEQFF
TRBV20-1 CSARDRRLALTQGYF
TRBV7-8 CASSLVLADTTDTQYF
TRBV5-1 CASSLQRVYNEQFF
TRBV10-3 CAVGGVAAEQYF
TRBV6-5 CASSFWVGANVLTF
TRBV12-3/TRBV12-4 CASSLQTGADTQYF
TRBV24-1 CATSDRQWHGYTF